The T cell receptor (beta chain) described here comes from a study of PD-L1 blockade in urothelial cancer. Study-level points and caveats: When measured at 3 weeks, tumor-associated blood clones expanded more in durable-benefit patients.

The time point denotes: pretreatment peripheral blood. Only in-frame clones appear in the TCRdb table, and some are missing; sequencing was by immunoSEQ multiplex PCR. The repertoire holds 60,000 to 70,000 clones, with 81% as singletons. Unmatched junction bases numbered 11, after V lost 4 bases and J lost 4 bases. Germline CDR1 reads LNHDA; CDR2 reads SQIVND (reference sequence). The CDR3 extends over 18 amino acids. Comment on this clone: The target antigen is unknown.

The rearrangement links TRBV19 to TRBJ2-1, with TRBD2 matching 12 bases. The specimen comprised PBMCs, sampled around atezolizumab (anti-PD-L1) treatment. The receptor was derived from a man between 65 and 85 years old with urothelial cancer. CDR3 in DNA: TGTGCCAGTAGTACACGACTAGCGGGAGTTTCGTGGTACAATGAGCAGTTCTTC. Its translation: CASSTRLAGVSWYNEQFF. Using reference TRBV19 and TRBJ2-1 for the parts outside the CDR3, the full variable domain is DGGITQSPKYLFRKEGQNVTLSCEQNLNHDAMYWYRQDPGQGLRLIYYSQIVNDFQKGDIAEGYSVSREKKESFPLTVTSAQKNPTAFYLCASSTRLAGVSWYNEQFFGPGTRLTVL.